This TCR beta chain emerged from a study of blood T cell repertoires in COVID-19. Study-wide context: T cells, B-cell-depleted T cells, or PBMCs supplied cDNA or gDNA.

Method: immunoSEQ multiplex PCR; TCRdb's copy keeps in-frame clones and lacks some. This repertoire shows a few hundred thousand clones, around four fifths found once; its top ten account for about 5%. Sample: PBMCs or T cells enriched from blood (not recorded which). This clonotype originated in a woman aged 45-65 years who had recovered from COVID-19.

CDR3 bases: TGTGCCAGCAAAAAGAGGGTTGGAAACACCATATATTTT. This codes for CASKKRVGNTIYF. The V gene is TRBV7-2, the J gene TRBJ1-3; no clear D. The CDR3 spans 13 residues. Deletions cut 7 bases from V and 3 bases from J, with 10 bases between. CDR1 is SGHTA, CDR2 FQGNSA, per germline. The complete variable domain, with remaining parts taken from reference TRBV7-2 and TRBJ1-3, reads GAGVSQSPSNKVTEKGKDVELRCDPISGHTALYWYRQSLGQGLEFLIYFQGNSAPDKSGLPSDRFSAERTGGSVSTLTIQRTQQEDSAVYLCASKKRVGNTIYFGEGSWLTVV.